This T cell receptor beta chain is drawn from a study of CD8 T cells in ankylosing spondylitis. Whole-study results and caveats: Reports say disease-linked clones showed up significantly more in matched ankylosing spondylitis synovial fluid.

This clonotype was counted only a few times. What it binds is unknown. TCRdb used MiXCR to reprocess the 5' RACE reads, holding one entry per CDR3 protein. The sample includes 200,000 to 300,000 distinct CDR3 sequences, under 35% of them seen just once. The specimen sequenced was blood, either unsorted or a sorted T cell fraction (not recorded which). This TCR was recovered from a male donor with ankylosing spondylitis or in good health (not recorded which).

In nucleotides, the CDR3 is TGCGCCAGCAGCTTGGCCGGCGGGGTGCGGCAAGAGACCCAGTACTTC. Residues: CASSLAGGVRQETQYF. This chain uses TRBV5-1 with TRBJ2-5; possibly TRBD2 for D (6 bases). Germline loops: CDR1 SGHRS, CDR2 YFSETQ. V was shortened by 0 bases and J by 2 bases, with 14 bases between the two germline ends. This CDR3 is 16 amino acids long.